This T cell receptor beta chain was retrieved from a study of shared clonotypes between healthy human individuals. General study results and limits: Clonotype sharing levels among donors were expected to vary with sequencing depth.

Note on this clone: Antigen specificity is unknown.

Germline V lookup: CDR1 SGHRS, CDR2 YFSETQ. The CDR3 covers 15 residues. Trimming at V came to 4 bases and at J to 2 bases, leaving 6 bases not matched to a gene. How the authors handled the data: ImmunoSEQ sequences covered only the junction and lacked quality scores; filtering therefore differed. TCRdb keeps only in-frame clones here, not all; method: immunoSEQ multiplex PCR. That table gives V, J and clone size, and the DNA gave D and trimming. The data hold 1,400,000 or so clones, with about 98.5% observed a single time. Subsets obtained from CD4+ cells comprised CD45RA+ naive and CD45RA-negative memory cells.

Sequenced material: naive CD4+ T cells sorted from blood. Indicated subset: CD45RA+ positively selected. The rearrangement uses TRBV5-1 and TRBJ1-2, with 9 bases aligning to TRBD1. The TCR comes from a man younger than 40 in good health. The CDR3 reads CASSEPGQGNYGYTF. The CDR3 bases are TGCGCCAGCAGCGAACCGGGACAGGGAAACTATGGCTACACCTTC.